A selection of T cell receptor beta chains follows, all from one sample in a study of T-cell reconstitution after alpha-beta-depleted transplantation in children. Using its own MiXCR run on the PCR reads, TCRdb lists one record per CDR3 protein. The sample includes some 440,000 distinct CDR3 sequences, around 16% of them seen just once. Sample: PBMCs, mostly from graft donor cells, taken 360 days after TCRalphabeta/CD19-depleted stem cell transplant. These receptors all stem from a boy less than two years old who had a stem cell transplant for Wiskott-Aldrich syndrome, so the T cells may come from the graft donor. Both conserved end residues are part of each CDR3. The D gene is left open where the match is weak. Only some rows state a clone size, as once, few, many or a class for expanded clones.

V gene	J gene	clone size	D gene	CDR3 DNA	CDR3 protein
TRBV5-5	TRBJ2-5	.	.	TGTGCCAGCAGCTTAGTAGAGGACCCTCGGCACTTC	CASSLVEDPRHF
TRBV12-3/TRBV12-4	TRBJ2-1	.	TRBD2	TGTGCCAGCAGTTTATTGAGCGGGATCTCCTACAATGAGCAGTTCTTC	CASSLLSGISYNEQFF
TRBV3-1	TRBJ1-1	many	.	TGTGCCAGCAGCCAAGGACCTACAGGCTTGGCTGAAGCTTTCTTT	CASSQGPTGLAEAFF
TRBV18	TRBJ1-5	many	.	TGTGCCAGCTCACCGCGGCAGGGCAATCAGCCCCAGCATTTT	CASSPRQGNQPQHF
TRBV5-1	TRBJ1-1	.	.	TGCGCCAGCAGCCCCCTCAGGGGAATGAACACTGAAGCTTTCTTT	CASSPLRGMNTEAFF
TRBV12-3/TRBV12-4	TRBJ2-7	once	TRBD2	TGTGCCAGCAGTTTAGTCCTAGCGGGAGGGCCGACCCCCTCCTACGAGCAGTACTTC	CASSLVLAGGPTPSYEQYF
TRBV5-1	TRBJ2-1	.	.	TGCGCCAGCAGCTTGGGTGGTAGCGGCAATGAGCAGTTCTTC	CASSLGGSGNEQFF
TRBV6-2/TRBV6-3	TRBJ2-2	.	TRBD2	TGTGCCAGCAGTACCAGACTAGCGGGAGTTCACGGGGAGCTGTTTTTT	CASSTRLAGVHGELFF
TRBV7-2	TRBJ2-1	few	.	TGTGCCAGCAGCTCCGTGACTGGGTACCTTGGTGAGTTCTTC	CASSSVTGYLGEFF
TRBV12-3/TRBV12-4	TRBJ1-4	.	.	TGTGCCAGCAGTTTCTTGGGGACATATGAAAAACTGTTTTTT	CASSFLGTYEKLFF
TRBV20-1	TRBJ1-2	.	TRBD1	TGCAGTGCTAGTGTCCCGGGACAGGGGTTCGGGGGCTACACCTTC	CSASVPGQGFGGYTF
TRBV21-1	TRBJ2-5	.	.	TGTGCCACCTGCCTCTTAGCGGGGGGCGCCATTACCCAAGAGACCCAGTACTTC	CATCLLAGGAITQETQYF
TRBV18	TRBJ2-2	few	.	TGTGCCAGCTCACCCAGAGCGACCACCGGGGAGCTGTTTTTT	CASSPRATTGELFF
TRBV6-5	TRBJ2-7	.	.	TGTGCCAGCAGTTACAGGGGACTTGGCTACGAGCAGTACTTC	CASSYRGLGYEQYF
TRBV29-1	TRBJ2-7	.	.	TGCAGCGTTGGGGGTCCCGACAGAAGCTACGAGCAGTACTTC	CSVGGPDRSYEQYF
TRBV29-1	TRBJ1-5	many	.	TGCAGCGTTCGGGACCCCCAGTCCCAGCATTTT	CSVRDPQSQHF